Each of the 18 T cell receptor beta chains below was sequenced from the same sample in a study of vaccination effects on CD4 cells after COVID-19 (dated by TCRdb to between 2021 and 2023). These receptors have no known antigen. The library was obtained by the immunoSEQ multiplex PCR assay. This is the immuneACCESS table as TCRdb keeps it, with only in-frame sequences that have V and J called. A part of the clones is gone; compared with another copy, unresolved V genes explain less than half, and the rest is unexplained. Counted in this sample were about 24,000 clones; more than 70% of them appeared once. Around 10% of the sample is taken by the ten largest. The ViraFEST assay stimulated PBMC with viral peptide pools and then used TCR sequencing to identify antigen-specific CD4+ T cell clonotypes by expansion. After around eleven days of culture, CD4+ T cells were isolated with the EasySep CD4+ T cell isolation kit. None of the healthy vaccine recipients had a prior SARS-CoV-2 infection, which was confirmed by nucleocapsid antibody tests that came back negative both before and after vaccination.

The source was CD4+ T cells from PBMCs cultured with HCoV-NL63 spike peptides, collected before COVID-19 vaccination. Sample cell subset or site, as interpreted from the label and publication: HCoV-NL63 spike overlapping peptide pool stimulation. The receptors originated from a human donor who received a COVID-19 vaccine.

The chain uses TRBV5-1 and TRBJ2-5; D gene uncertain. The CDR3 spans 13 residues. Trimming took off 5 bases at V and 3 bases at J, with 11 bases between the two ends. Germline V gene lookup returns CDR1 SGHRS and CDR2 YFSETQ. As DNA, the CDR3 is TGCGCCAGCAGATCTGGGAACGAAGAGACCCAGTACTTC. It is translated as CASRSGNEETQYF.

The rearrangement links TRBV2 to TRBJ1-4, with 7 bases identical to TRBD1. This CDR3 region has 15 residues. With V trimmed by 6 bases and J by 6 bases, 10 bases remained unmatched. Germline CDR1 SNHLY, CDR2 FYNNEI. CDR3 protein: CASSGRDRNHEKLFF. CDR3 nucleotides: TGTGCCAGCAGCGGCCGGGACAGAAATCATGAAAAACTGTTTTTT. Combining the CDR3 with reference TRBV2 and TRBJ1-4 gives the whole variable domain EPEVTQTPSHQVTQMGQEVILRCVPISNHLYFYWYRQILGQKVEFLVSFYNNEISEKSEIFDDQFSVERPDGSNFTLKIRSTKLEDSAMYFCASSGRDRNHEKLFFGSGTQLSVL.

This rearrangement joins TRBV5-6 to TRBJ2-1; 8 bases are a match to TRBD1. V lost 0 bases, J lost 9 bases, and 8 bases stayed unmatched. Germline CDR1 and CDR2: SGHDT and YYEEEE. This CDR3 contains 15 residues. For the CDR3, the DNA is TGTGCCAGCAGCTTGGTAGGACAGGGCGGAGGTGAGCAGTTCTTC. Protein: CASSLVGQGGGEQFF.

The chain uses TRBV25-1 and TRBJ2-7, with 7 bases lining up with TRBD1. The CDR3 has 15 amino acids. CDR1 and CDR2 (germline): MGHDK, SYGVNS. The V and J ends lost 4 bases and 1 base, in that order; junction bases with no gene match: 7. The DNA for the CDR3 is TGTGCCAGCAGTGGCGAGGACAGGCCTTCCTACGAGCAGTACTTC. Protein: CASSGEDRPSYEQYF.

The rearrangement uses TRBV6-6 and TRBJ1-1; D unclear. The CDR3 extends over 13 amino acids. Germline V gene data show CDR1 as MNHNY and CDR2 as SVGAGI (reference sequence). V gave up 7 bases and J gave up 3 bases, with 12 bases separating them. The CDR3 spells CASKAGRDTEAFF. DNA of the CDR3: TGTGCCAGCAAAGCCGGGAGGGACACTGAAGCTTTCTTT.

The chain links TRBV5-1 to TRBJ2-3; D unresolved. Deletions cut 1 base from V and 0 bases from J, with 9 bases between. Germline CDR1 and CDR2: SGHRS and YFSETQ. The CDR3 is 15 amino acids. CDR3 region: CASSLLSASTDTQYF. The DNA of the CDR3 is TGCGCCAGCAGCTTGTTGAGCGCGAGCACAGATACGCAGTATTTT. The entire variable domain, with the rest obtained from reference TRBV5-1 and TRBJ2-3, is as follows: KAGVTQTPRYLIKTRGQQVTLSCSPISGHRSVSWYQQTPGQGLQFLFEYFSETQRNKGNFPGRFSGRQFSNSRSEMNVSTLELGDSALYLCASSLLSASTDTQYFGPGTRLTVL.

This clone came up a few times. The chain recombines TRBV27 with TRBJ1-6; D is uncertain. V lost 3 bases to trimming and J lost 9 bases, with 12 bases between them. The germline V gene encodes CDR1 MNHEY and CDR2 SMNVEV (reference sequence). The CDR3 sequence is 14 residues long. As DNA, the CDR3 is TGTGCCAGCAGTTTTCGGTCCCAGAGTTCACCCCTCCACTTT. Amino acid sequence: CASSFRSQSSPLHF.

This clone was observed a few times. The genes are TRBV19 and TRBJ1-6; perhaps TRBD1 as D (5 bases). The V and J ends lost 7 bases and 8 bases respectively, with 27 bases between them. CDR3 size: 18 residues. Germline CDR1 is LNHDA and CDR2 is SQIVND (reference sequence). The CDR3 sequence is CASNRRGKGPLLDSPLHF. The CDR3 DNA sequence: TGTGCCAGTAATCGCAGAGGAAAGGGACCTCTATTGGATTCACCCCTCCACTTT.

This clone is medium-sized within its sample. The chain links TRBV18 to TRBJ1-2, with 7 nucleotides matching TRBD1. The CDR3 spans 14 residues. V dropped 3 bases and J dropped 6; count of bases not matched to a gene: 7. Germline loops: CDR1 KGHSH, CDR2 LQKENI. CDR3 sequence: CASSPEHRGNGYTF. The CDR3 DNA reads TGTGCCAGCTCACCGGAACACAGGGGCAATGGCTACACCTTC.

The rearrangement uses TRBV11-1 and TRBJ2-1; TRBD1 might be the D (5 bases). There are 15 residues in the CDR3. Trimming stripped 5 bases from V and 0 bases from J, with 11 bases between. CDR1 is SGHAT, CDR2 FQDESV, per germline (reference sequence). CDR3: CASSLRTNSYNEQFF. The CDR3 coding sequence is TGTGCCAGCAGCCTAAGGACAAACTCCTACAATGAGCAGTTCTTC. The full variable domain, completed using reference TRBV11-1 and TRBJ2-1, is EAEVAQSPRYKITEKSQAVAFWCDPISGHATLYWYRQILGQGPELLVQFQDESVVDDSQLPKDRFSAERLKGVDSTLKIQPAELGDSAMYLCASSLRTNSYNEQFFGPGTRLTVL.

The chain couples TRBV3-1 (or the pseudogene TRBV3-2) to TRBJ1-5; D gene ambiguous. Trimming shortened V by 4 bases and J by 0 bases, and 4 bases separated the two germline ends. The V gene's germline CDR1 is LGHDT and CDR2 YNNKEL (reference sequence). The CDR3 totals 13 residues. The CDR3 reads CASSPDSNQPQHF. The CDR3 coding sequence is TGTGCCAGCAGCCCAGATAGCAATCAGCCCCAGCATTTT.

CDR3 residues: CASGLSNPPPEAFF. In nucleotides, the CDR3 is TGTGCTAGTGGTCTCAGTAACCCCCCCCCTGAAGCTTTCTTT. This chain links TRBV12-5 with TRBJ1-1; D gene unclear. Trimming pared 5 bases from V and 6 bases from J, leaving 16 bases between. CDR1 is LGHNT and CDR2 is FRNRAP in the germline V gene. The CDR3 extends over 14 amino acids. The full variable domain, rest sourced from reference TRBV12-5 and TRBJ1-1, is DARVTQTPRHKVTEMGQEVTMRCQPILGHNTVFWYRQTMMQGLELLAYFRNRAPLDDSGMPKDRFSAEMPDATLATLKIQPSEPRDSAVYFCASGLSNPPPEAFFGQGTRLTVV.

The chain carries TRBV5-1 and TRBJ1-2; D possibly corresponds to TRBD1 (6 bases). Germline lookup yields CDR1 SGHRS and CDR2 YFSETQ. V shed 4 bases and J shed 5 bases, with 12 bases lying between them. This CDR3 is 13 amino acids long. CDR3 protein: CASSPGTTYGYTF. CDR3 bases: TGCGCCAGCAGCCCGGGGACAACGTATGGCTACACCTTC.

The CDR3 DNA reads as TGCAGCGTTGAAGATGCCAGGGCCGAGCAGTACTTC. This encodes CSVEDARAEQYF. The V and J genes are TRBV29-1 and TRBJ2-7; possible D gene TRBD1, 5 bases. Per the germline V gene, CDR1 is SQVTM and CDR2 is ANQGSEA. Trimming removed 0 bases at V and 6 bases at J, with 9 bases between. This CDR3 region has 12 residues.

The chain joins TRBV2 to TRBJ1-2; possibly TRBD1 for D (5 bases). Deletions cut 7 bases from V and 5 bases from J, with 20 bases between. CDR3 length: 15 residues. Germline lookup yields CDR1 SNHLY and CDR2 FYNNEI. CDR3 amino acids: CASILGLGVPYGYTF. CDR3 DNA: TGTGCCAGCATCCTGGGGCTTGGAGTACCTTATGGCTACACCTTC.

The chain joins TRBV6-2 or TRBV6-3 to TRBJ1-2; D may be TRBD1 (6 bases). The CDR3 has 12 amino acids. Germline values: CDR1 MNHEY, CDR2 SVGEGT. V lost 5 bases to trimming and J lost 4 bases, with 8 bases between them. DNA for the CDR3: TGTGCCAGCAGTGGACAGATCTATGGCTACACCTTC. As protein: CASSGQIYGYTF.

This CDR3 is CASRFGPSNQPQHF. DNA of the CDR3: TGTGCCAGCAGGTTTGGACCAAGCAATCAGCCCCAGCATTTT. J is TRBJ1-5 and V is TRBV2; D gene unclear. The CDR3 runs 14 residues. V was clipped by 6 bases and J by 1 base, with 10 bases between them. Germline CDR1 and CDR2: SNHLY and FYNNEI.

The rearrangement links TRBV3-1 (or the pseudogene TRBV3-2) to TRBJ2-5; TRBD2 aligns across 10 bases. V gave up 4 bases and J gave up 7 bases; unmatched junction bases: 15. Germline values: CDR1 LGHDT, CDR2 YNNKEL (reference sequence). The CDR3 spans 17 residues. CDR3: CASSPRGSGRFDGTQYF. The CDR3, as DNA: TGTGCCAGCAGCCCCCGGGGTAGCGGGAGGTTTGATGGGACCCAGTACTTC.